This section outlines one T cell receptor (beta chain) sequence together with its context. These data are taken from a study of OX40 agonist ivuxolimab in advanced cancers. Study background: In three patients, partial responses were observed, one with hepatocellular carcinoma and two with cutaneous melanoma.

Germline values: CDR1 MGHDK, CDR2 SYGVNS. V was shortened by 4 bases and J by 1 base, with 11 bases between the two germline ends. The CDR3 contains 14 residues. TCRdb's table, derived via immunoSEQ multiplex PCR, lists solely in-frame clones and lacks some. The sample carries some 97,000 clones, roughly 90% recorded once. Sequenced material: CD4+ or CD8+ T cells sorted from blood, taken in a trial of the OX40 agonist ivuxolimab. The J gene is TRBJ2-7, the V gene TRBV25-1; D is unclear. The clonotype originates from an adult with an advanced solid tumor such as melanoma, head and neck, liver or kidney cancer. The CDR3 loop is CASSGSRGSYEQYF. As DNA, the CDR3 is TGTGCCAGCAGTGGGTCCCGAGGTTCCTACGAGCAGTACTTC.